Below, 21 T cell receptor beta chains from the same sample are listed, as sequenced in a study of blood T cell repertoires in COVID-19. Clones were sequenced by immunoSEQ multiplex PCR, and TCRdb holds only the in-frame ones, with some missing. The table includes 150,000 to 200,000 clones, around 83% detected once. Sequenced material: peripheral blood. The receptors derive from a man over 45 with active or convalescent COVID-19.

V is TRBV27 and J is TRBJ2-2, with D maybe TRBD2 (7 bases). Germline V lookup: CDR1 MNHEY, CDR2 SMNVEV (reference sequence). This CDR3 region has 18 residues. With 0 bases removed from V and 4 bases from J, the gap between germline ends came to 18 bases. The CDR3 DNA follows: TGTGCCAGCAGTTTATCGGGGAGAGGGGGGGTAGGCACCGGGGAGCTGTTTTTT. It yields the protein CASSLSGRGGVGTGELFF.

The chain carries TRBV3-1 (or the pseudogene TRBV3-2) and TRBJ2-1, with TRBD1 matching 11 bases. The germline V gene encodes CDR1 LGHDT and CDR2 YNNKEL (reference sequence). The junction had 1 base not matched to a gene; V was cut back by 0 bases and J by 3 bases. The CDR3 consists of 16 residues. CDR3 sequence reads: CASSQEGQGVYNEQFF. The DNA of the CDR3 is TGTGCCAGCAGCCAAGAGGGACAGGGGGTCTACAATGAGCAGTTCTTC.

The rearrangement joins TRBV6-4 to TRBJ2-1; a weak D match, TRBD1 (5 bases). Germline CDR1 is MRHNA and CDR2 is SNTAGT. The CDR3 is 14 amino acids. Trimming removed 0 bases from V and 3 bases from J, with 6 bases in between. The CDR3 loop reads CASSDSGDYNEQFF. The CDR3 DNA reads as TGTGCCAGCAGTGACTCAGGGGACTACAATGAGCAGTTCTTC.

V gene TRBV14 combines with J gene TRBJ2-7, with 7 bases aligning to TRBD2. Trimming at V came to 2 bases and at J to 2 bases, leaving 6 bases not matched to a gene. The CDR3 has 15 amino acids. Germline-derived CDR1 and CDR2 are SGHDN and FVKESK. CDR3 loop: CASSQKWGGTYEQYF. The CDR3 nucleotides read TGTGCCAGCAGCCAAAAGTGGGGGGGGACCTACGAGCAGTACTTC.

The gene calls are TRBV18 and TRBJ2-3; 9 bases are shared with TRBD2. After removal of 0 bases from V and 8 bases from J, the junction contained 6 bases not matched to a gene. The CDR3 runs 15 residues. Per germline, CDR1 KGHSH and CDR2 LQKENI. CDR3 coding DNA: TGTGCCAGCTCACCACCGGCCGCGGGAGGGGGTACGCAGTATTTT. Translated: CASSPPAAGGGTQYF.

This chain joins TRBV21-1 and TRBJ1-5; the table gives TRBD1 as D, unverified against the DNA. TRBV21-1 is deemed a pseudogene. The CDR3 has 14 residues. The CDR3 sequence: CASSSQGGHQPQHF. The CDR3 bases are TGTGCCAGCAGCAGCCAGGGTGGTCATCAGCCCCAGCATTTT.

The chain recombines TRBV7-6 with TRBJ1-1; tentatively, D is TRBD1 (5 bases). CDR1 SGHVS and CDR2 FNYEAQ come from the germline V gene. Trimming shortened V by 0 bases and J by 0 bases, and 8 bases separated the two germline ends. The CDR3 has 15 amino acids. The CDR3 protein is CASSLAGGLNTEAFF. DNA for the CDR3: TGTGCCAGCAGCTTAGCGGGGGGTTTGAACACTGAAGCTTTCTTT.

V is TRBV24-1 and J is TRBJ1-3; D not resolved. The V end was cut by 0 bases, the J end by 2 bases, with 13 bases between. The CDR3 consists of 17 residues. CDR1 and CDR2 from the germline V gene are KGHDR and SFDVKD. CDR3 in amino acids: CATSDLVRGAPGNTIYF. CDR3 nucleotide sequence: TGTGCCACCAGTGATTTGGTCCGGGGAGCCCCTGGAAACACCATATATTTT.

V usage is TRBV28 and J usage is TRBJ2-5; TRBD2 aligns across 8 bases. Trimming took 8 bases from V and 1 from J; bases not matched to a gene: 3. CDR1 and CDR2 (germline): MDHEN, SYDVKM. This CDR3 contains 13 residues. The CDR3 region has the DNA TGTGCCAGCTACGGGGGGGCCCAAGAGACCCAGTACTTC. It is translated as CASYGGAQETQYF. The whole variable domain, remainder taken from reference TRBV28 and TRBJ2-5, is DVKVTQSSRYLVKRTGEKVFLECVQDMDHENMFWYRQDPGLGLRLIYFSYDVKMKEKGDIPEGYSVSREKKERFSLILESASTNQTSMYLCASYGGAQETQYFGPGTRLLVL.

In its sample, this clone was seen once. The chain joins TRBV6-5 to TRBJ1-2; D call uncertain. The V end lost 6 bases, the J end lost 7 bases, and 9 bases lay between the germline ends. The CDR3 sequence is 11 residues long. CDR1 is MNHEY, CDR2 SVGAGI, per germline. CDR3 sequence (DNA): TGTGCCAGCAGGGGCACCATTGGCTACACCTTC. The encoded protein is CASRGTIGYTF.

The chain combines TRBV5-1 with TRBJ2-5; 11 nucleotides agree with TRBD2. Trimming removed 4 bases from V and 1 base from J; junction bases left unmatched: 0. The CDR3 spans 14 residues. Germline loops: CDR1 SGHRS, CDR2 YFSETQ. The CDR3 region has the DNA TGCGCCAGCAGCGGACTAGCGGGCCAAGAGACCCAGTACTTC. Protein sequence: CASSGLAGQETQYF.

The chain carries TRBV4-2 and TRBJ2-5; tentatively, D is TRBD2 (5 bases). Germline assignment: CDR1 LGHNA and CDR2 YNFKEQ. V lost 1 base to trimming and J lost 2 bases, with 8 bases between them. This CDR3 is 14 amino acids long. This chain's CDR3 is CASSQGSGQETQYF. Written as DNA, the CDR3 is TGTGCCAGCAGCCAAGGAAGCGGACAAGAGACCCAGTACTTC.

The chain is built from TRBV6-5 and TRBJ1-2; 7 bases line up with TRBD1. The J segment lost 5 bases and the V segment lost 2 bases, leaving 5 bases of the junction unmatched. The CDR3 has 14 residues. Germline CDR1 and CDR2: MNHEY and SVGAGI. CDR3 amino acids: CASSYRQGNYGYTF. In nucleotides, the CDR3 is TGTGCCAGCAGTTACCGACAGGGAAATTATGGCTACACCTTC.

The chain employs TRBV5-1 and TRBJ2-7; 13 nucleotides match TRBD2. V trimming: 5 bases; J trimming: 5 bases; junction bases outside the gene matches: 10. Per germline, CDR1 SGHRS and CDR2 YFSETQ. The CDR3 length is 16 residues. CDR3 region: CASRSGTSGTGDEQYF. DNA of the CDR3: TGCGCCAGCAGATCCGGGACTAGCGGGACCGGTGACGAGCAGTACTTC.

The V gene is TRBV20-1, the J gene TRBJ1-1, with D possibly matching TRBD1 (5 bases). In germline, CDR1 is DFQATT, CDR2 SNEGSKA (reference sequence). The V end lost 3 bases, the J end lost 1 base, and 6 bases lay between the germline ends. The CDR3 is 12 residues long. The CDR3 DNA follows: TGCAGTGCTAGTCAGGGGAACACTGAAGCTTTCTTT. Protein: CSASQGNTEAFF.

The chain joins TRBV6-5 to TRBJ2-3, with 11 positions matching TRBD2. CDR3 size: 15 residues. V lost 5 bases, J lost 1 base, and 2 bases stayed unmatched. CDR1 and CDR2 from the germline V gene are MNHEY and SVGAGI. In DNA, the CDR3 is TGTGCCAGCAGTCCACTAGCGGGGGGCACAGATACGCAGTATTTT. Translating gives CASSPLAGGTDTQYF.

The gene calls are TRBV24-1 and TRBJ2-7; tentatively, D is TRBD1 (5 bases). The CDR3 is 15 amino acids. V gave up 3 bases and J gave up 2 bases, with 13 bases separating them. In germline, CDR1 is KGHDR, CDR2 SFDVKD. CDR3 protein: CATSDPRKGPYEQYF. The CDR3, as DNA: TGTGCCACCAGTGATCCCCGGAAGGGGCCCTACGAGCAGTACTTC.

CDR3 sequence: CSVGLTSAADTQYF. CDR3 nucleotide sequence: TGCAGCGTTGGACTGACTAGTGCCGCAGATACGCAGTATTTT. J is TRBJ2-3 and V is TRBV29-1; possible D gene TRBD2, 6 bases. The CDR3 contains 14 residues. Germline V gene sequence: CDR1 SQVTM, CDR2 ANQGSEA. The ends were cut back, 4 bases at V and 4 bases at J, with 15 bases in the middle.

This clone was counted a single time. The chain links TRBV6-6 to TRBJ2-3; D is possibly TRBD1 or TRBD2 (7 bases each). Germline-derived CDR1 and CDR2 are MNHNY and SVGAGI (reference sequence). The length of the CDR3 is 17 residues. Trimming pared 6 bases from V and 0 bases from J, leaving 19 bases between. The CDR3 reads CASSRQGGGTSTDTQYF. The DNA for the CDR3 is TGTGCCAGCAGCCGACAGGGAGGGGGGACTAGCACAGATACGCAGTATTTT.

This chain uses TRBV13 with TRBJ1-6; TRBD1 aligns across 8 bases. The CDR3 runs 14 residues. The V gene's germline CDR1 is PRHDT and CDR2 FYEKMQ (reference sequence). Germline trimming cut 5 bases from V and 10 bases from J; bases unmatched to any gene: 7. The CDR3 reads CASSLRGQGSPLHF. The CDR3 DNA follows: TGTGCCAGCAGCCTCAGGGGGCAAGGATCACCCCTCCACTTT. Looking up the rest from reference TRBV13 and TRBJ1-6 gives the full variable domain: AAGVIQSPRHLIKEKRETATLKCYPIPRHDTVYWYQQGPGQDPQFLISFYEKMQSDKGSIPDRFSAQQFSDYHSELNMSSLELGDSALYFCASSLRGQGSPLHFGNGTRLTVT.

The chain joins TRBV6-6 to TRBJ2-5; D possibly corresponds to TRBD1 (6 bases). The germline V and J ends were trimmed by 9 bases and 3 bases, with 8 bases remaining between them. Per germline, CDR1 MNHNY and CDR2 SVGAGI (reference sequence). This CDR3 comprises 11 residues. CDR3 nucleotide sequence: TGTGCCAGGAGACAGGAAGAGACCCAGTACTTC. It specifies CARRQEETQYF.